This T cell receptor beta chain was sequenced for a study of Graves' ophthalmopathy and Graves' hyperthyroidism listed by TCRdb under 2018. In the study overall: Peripheral blood was collected before any treatment was given, at the time of initial diagnosis. The study used signatures of the TCR beta repertoire to tell Graves' ophthalmopathy apart from Graves' hyperthyroidism and to predict which patients would progress to ophthalmopathy. In total, 135 blood samples were TCR-sequenced: some 40 ophthalmopathy, some 80 hyperthyroidism and some 17 hyperthyroidism-to-ophthalmopathy patients. To explore V-J signatures distinguishing ophthalmopathy from hyperthyroidism, a discovery set of 100 patients (roughly 45 ophthalmopathy, 57 stable hyperthyroidism) was enrolled. The independent validation cohort included 18 to 20 hyperthyroidism patients plus 17 patients who later progressed from hyperthyroidism to ophthalmopathy. In about six hyperthyroidism patients, the T-cell repertoires found in thyroid tissue were compared with those found in blood. Following sampling, methimazole starting at 30 mg daily was administered to hyperthyroidism patients, and high-dose intravenous methylprednisolone was administered to ophthalmopathy patients.

The ophthalmopathy patients had moderately to severely active disease, with a Clinical Activity Score of 3 or higher, a NOSPECS grade of 4 or higher, and a disease duration of less than 3 months. Patients were excluded if they had other autoimmune diseases, uncontrolled infections, pregnancy or lactation. Diagnosis relied on clinical symptoms, serum thyroxine, TRAb, thyroid ultrasound and orbital computed tomography. Using Ficoll-Paque density gradient centrifugation, PBMCs were isolated from less than 11 ml of fresh peripheral blood. Total RNA was extracted using Trizol reagent, and RNA quality was checked on an Agilent 2100 Bioanalyzer. Findings and caveats that apply to the study as a whole: In validation, the model predicted ophthalmopathy progression with 55% to 71% sensitivity and around 72% specificity; roughly eleven predicted patients were CT-confirmed with GO in a median of 6.5 months. In cross-validation, the 13-signature model distinguished ophthalmopathy from stable hyperthyroidism with around 90% sensitivity and 81% to 82% specificity, while in the test set the corresponding values were roughly 80% and 75%. Most expanded thyroid clonotypes with a frequency above 0.001 also appeared in blood, which suggests that blood repertoires may reflect the immune response in the thyroid. No statistical method was used to predetermine the sample size, and group allocation was not hidden from the investigators.

The germline V gene sets CDR1 to MNHEY and CDR2 to SVGEGT. From cysteine to phenylalanine, the CDR3 is 15 amino acids long. Only the CDR3 DNA is retained, 45 bases long and in frame from the first base. Relative to germline, V is 6 bases shorter and J is 2 bases shorter, with 14 bases between their ends. For repertoire sequencing, TCR beta CDR3 regions were amplified from RNA transcripts. The first round of RT-PCR was done with HTBI primers and the Qiagen OneStep RT-PCR kit, and was followed by a second round of multiplex PCR, then size selection and purification. The libraries underwent paired-end sequencing with 100 bp reads on an Illumina HiSeq2000. Per the source publication's procedure: SOAPnuke was used to process the reads, throwing out any read that had adapters, had uncalled bases, had a mean Phred below 15, or lacked an exact constant-primer or identifier match. High-quality paired reads were merged with COPE v1.2.5. Each unique nucleotide sequence was defined as a clonotype, and clonotypes were aligned to IMGT TRB V, D and J references with MiTCR v1.1. Analysis was restricted to V-J combinations with a frequency above 0.0001, which covered roughly 99% of repertoires. For each V-J combination, a TCR clonal expansion and chaos score was defined as F50 clonal expansion divided by the chaos observed in the TCRdist matrix. Features were reduced by Welch's t-statistics and random forest to roughly 14 V-J combinations, which fed a naive Bayes classifier. The similarity between thyroid and blood repertoires was quantified using the Morisita-Horn index. The public reads were run again by TCRdb, first through fastp at Q25 and then through MiXCR, and only productive beta chains were kept. Merged by CDR3 protein, the rows form single entries marked with the most common genes and DNA. TCRdb, not the authors, supplied the V and J calls. The sample profile shows roughly 300,000 distinct CDR3 sequences; roughly a sixth of them were found once. Approximately 13% of the sample lies in the top ten.

This clonotype was detected ten times or more. The antigen it recognizes is unknown. The record has no base qualities; no much larger clone is one base away. The TCR was taken from an adult man with Graves' ophthalmopathy. Sequenced sample: peripheral blood. The chain uses TRBV6-2 or TRBV6-3 and TRBJ1-5; the D gene assignment is ambiguous. The CDR3 here reads CASSRTSVGNQPQHF. The bases read TGTGCCAGCAGCAGAACTTCAGTAGGCAATCAGCCCCAGCATTTT.